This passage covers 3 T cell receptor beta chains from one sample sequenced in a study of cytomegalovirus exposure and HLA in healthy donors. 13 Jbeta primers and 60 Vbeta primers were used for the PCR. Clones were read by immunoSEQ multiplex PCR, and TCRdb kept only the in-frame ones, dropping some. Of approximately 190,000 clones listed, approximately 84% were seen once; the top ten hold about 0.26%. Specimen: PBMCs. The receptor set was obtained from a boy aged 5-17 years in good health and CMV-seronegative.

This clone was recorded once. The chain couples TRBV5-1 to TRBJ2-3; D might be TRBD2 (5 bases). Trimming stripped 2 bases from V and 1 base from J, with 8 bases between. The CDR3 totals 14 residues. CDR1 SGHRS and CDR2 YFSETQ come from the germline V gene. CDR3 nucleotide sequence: TGCGCCAGCAGCTTTGGAGGCGGCACAGATACGCAGTATTTT. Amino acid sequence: CASSFGGGTDTQYF.

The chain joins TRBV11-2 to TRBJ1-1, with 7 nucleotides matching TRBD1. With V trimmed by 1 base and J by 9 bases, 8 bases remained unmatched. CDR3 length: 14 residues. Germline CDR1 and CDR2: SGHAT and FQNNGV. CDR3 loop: CASSLGGDRDKAFF. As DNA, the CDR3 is TGTGCCAGCAGCTTAGGAGGTGACAGGGATAAAGCTTTCTTT.

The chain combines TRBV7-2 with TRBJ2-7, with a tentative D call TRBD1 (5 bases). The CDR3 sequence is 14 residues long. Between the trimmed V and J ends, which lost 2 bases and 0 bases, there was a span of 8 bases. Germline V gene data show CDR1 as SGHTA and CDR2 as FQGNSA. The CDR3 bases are TGTGCCAGCAGCTTACAGGGTAACTCCTACGAGCAGTACTTC. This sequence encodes CASSLQGNSYEQYF. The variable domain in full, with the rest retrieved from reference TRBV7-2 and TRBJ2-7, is GAGVSQSPSNKVTEKGKDVELRCDPISGHTALYWYRQSLGQGLEFLIYFQGNSAPDKSGLPSDRFSAERTGGSVSTLTIQRTQQEDSAVYLCASSLQGNSYEQYFGPGTRLTVT.